This T cell receptor (beta chain) was obtained from a study of blood T cell repertoires in COVID-19. About the research overall: Acute and convalescent COVID-19 specimens originated in the United States, Italy and Spain. The analysed material was cDNA or gDNA that came from T cells, B-cell-depleted T cells, or PBMCs.

Trimming at V came to 2 bases and at J to 6 bases, leaving 7 bases not matched to a gene. The germline V gene encodes CDR1 SGHTA and CDR2 FQGNSA. This CDR3 spans 16 amino acids. Authors' processing steps: Scientists estimated how many nucleated cells there were by amplifying reference gene primers. Measured with immunoSEQ multiplex PCR; TCRdb has only the in-frame clones, and not every one. V, J and clone size are taken as reported in that table, and D and trimming were inferred from the DNA itself. The sample contains 100,000 to 150,000 clones, 70% to 90% of which appear only once. The chain uses TRBV7-2 and TRBJ2-1; 10 nucleotides align to TRBD2. What was sequenced was peripheral blood. The TCR was taken from a woman aged 45-60 years with active or convalescent COVID-19. The CDR3 coding sequence is TGTGCCAGCAGCTTAAATTCGCCTAGCGGGAGCAATGAGCAGTTCTTC. Residues: CASSLNSPSGSNEQFF.